This T cell receptor (beta chain) was captured by sequencing in a study of control samples from healthy donors and cancer patients. The CDR3 covers 13 residues. Trimming removed 1 base from V and 5 bases from J, with 8 bases in between. Germline CDR1 SGDLS, CDR2 YYNGEE. The repertoire was sequenced with immunoSEQ multiplex PCR; TCRdb's copy has only in-frame clones and lacks some. In the table there are roughly 200,000 clones, just under 95% of which are singletons. The chain recombines TRBV9 with TRBJ2-3, with D maybe TRBD2 (5 bases). This receptor was identified in a man between 18 and 35 years old in good health. The specimen was blood. For the CDR3, the DNA is TGTGCCAGCAGCGTAAAGGCGGGAGATACGCAGTATTTT. Translated: CASSVKAGDTQYF.